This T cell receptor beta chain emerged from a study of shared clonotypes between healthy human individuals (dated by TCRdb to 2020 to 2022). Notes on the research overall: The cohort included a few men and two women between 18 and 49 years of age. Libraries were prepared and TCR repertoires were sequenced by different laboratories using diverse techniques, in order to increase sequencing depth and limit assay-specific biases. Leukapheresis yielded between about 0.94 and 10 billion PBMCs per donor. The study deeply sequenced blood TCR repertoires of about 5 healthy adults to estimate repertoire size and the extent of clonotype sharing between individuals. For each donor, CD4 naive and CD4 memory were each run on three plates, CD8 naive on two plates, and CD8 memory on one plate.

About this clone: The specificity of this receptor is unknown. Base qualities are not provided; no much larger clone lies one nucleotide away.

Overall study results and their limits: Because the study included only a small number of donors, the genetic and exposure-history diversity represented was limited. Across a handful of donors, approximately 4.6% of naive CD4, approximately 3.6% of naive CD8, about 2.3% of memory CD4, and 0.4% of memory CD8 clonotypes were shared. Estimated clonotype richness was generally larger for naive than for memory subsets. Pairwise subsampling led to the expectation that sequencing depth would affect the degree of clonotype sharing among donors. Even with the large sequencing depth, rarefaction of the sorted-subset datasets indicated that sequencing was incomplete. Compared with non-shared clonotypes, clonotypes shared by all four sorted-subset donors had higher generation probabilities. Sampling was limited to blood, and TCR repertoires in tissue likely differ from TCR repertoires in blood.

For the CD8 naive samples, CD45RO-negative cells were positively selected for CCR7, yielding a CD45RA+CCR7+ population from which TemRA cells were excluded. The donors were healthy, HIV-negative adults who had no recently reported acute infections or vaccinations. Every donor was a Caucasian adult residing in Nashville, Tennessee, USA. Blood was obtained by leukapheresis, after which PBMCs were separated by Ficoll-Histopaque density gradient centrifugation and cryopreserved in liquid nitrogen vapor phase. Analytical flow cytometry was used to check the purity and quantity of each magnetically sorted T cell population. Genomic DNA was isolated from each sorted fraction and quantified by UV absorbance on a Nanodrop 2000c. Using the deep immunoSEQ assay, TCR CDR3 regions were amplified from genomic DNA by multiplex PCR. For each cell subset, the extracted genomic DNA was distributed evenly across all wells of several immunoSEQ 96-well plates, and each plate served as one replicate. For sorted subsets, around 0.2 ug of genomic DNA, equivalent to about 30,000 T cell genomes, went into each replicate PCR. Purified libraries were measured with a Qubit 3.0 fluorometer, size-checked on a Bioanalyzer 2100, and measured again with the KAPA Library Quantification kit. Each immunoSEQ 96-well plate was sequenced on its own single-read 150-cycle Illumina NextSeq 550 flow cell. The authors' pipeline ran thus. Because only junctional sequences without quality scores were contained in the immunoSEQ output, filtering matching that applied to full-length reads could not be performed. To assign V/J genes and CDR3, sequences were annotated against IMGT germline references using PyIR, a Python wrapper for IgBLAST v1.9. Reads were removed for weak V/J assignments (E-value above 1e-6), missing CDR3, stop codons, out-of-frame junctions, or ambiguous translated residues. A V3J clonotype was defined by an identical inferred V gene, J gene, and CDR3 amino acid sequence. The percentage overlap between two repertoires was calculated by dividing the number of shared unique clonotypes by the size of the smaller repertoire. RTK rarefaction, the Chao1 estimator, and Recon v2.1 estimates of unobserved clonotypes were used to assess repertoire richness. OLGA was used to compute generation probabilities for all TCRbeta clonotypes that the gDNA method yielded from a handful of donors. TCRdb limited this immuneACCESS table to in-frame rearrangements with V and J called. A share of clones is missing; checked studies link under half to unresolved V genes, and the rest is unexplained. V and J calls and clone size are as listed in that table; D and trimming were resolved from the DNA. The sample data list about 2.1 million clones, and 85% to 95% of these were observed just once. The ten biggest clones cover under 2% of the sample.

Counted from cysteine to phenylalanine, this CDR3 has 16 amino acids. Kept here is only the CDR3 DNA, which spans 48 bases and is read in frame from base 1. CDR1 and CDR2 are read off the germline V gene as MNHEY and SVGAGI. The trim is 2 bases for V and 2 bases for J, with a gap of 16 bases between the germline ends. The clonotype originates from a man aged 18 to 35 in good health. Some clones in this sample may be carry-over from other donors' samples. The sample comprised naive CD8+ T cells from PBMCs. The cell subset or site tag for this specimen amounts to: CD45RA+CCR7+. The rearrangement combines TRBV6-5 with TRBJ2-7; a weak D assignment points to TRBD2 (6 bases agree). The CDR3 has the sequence CASSYPSGGDPYEQYF. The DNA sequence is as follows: TGTGCCAGCAGTTACCCCAGTGGCGGGGACCCCTACGAGCAGTACTTC.